The source of this T cell receptor (beta chain) is a study of cytomegalovirus exposure and HLA in healthy donors. Vbeta (60) and Jbeta (13) primers were used in the PCR. The assay was immunoSEQ multiplex PCR, and TCRdb's table has in-frame clones only and misses some. The table includes around 95,000 clones, about 80% detected once. CDR3 length: 20 residues. V gave up 0 bases and J gave up 0 bases; unmatched junction bases: 10. The V gene's germline CDR1 is SGHNT and CDR2 YENEEA. Whole-study results and caveats: Analyses of presence/absence relied on an assumption of roughly uniform sequencing depth across donors.

As regards this clone: What it binds is not known.

The sequencing input was PBMCs. The TCR sequence derives from a man between 25 and 39 years old in good health and CMV-seropositive. This chain joins TRBV11-3 and TRBJ2-2, with TRBD2 matching over 10 bases. For the CDR3, the DNA is TGTGCCAGCAGCTTAGATCCGGGGCTAGCGGGGGCTCCGAACACCGGGGAGCTGTTTTTT. It codes for CASSLDPGLAGAPNTGELFF.